Listed below are T cell receptor beta chains from one sample, sequenced in a study of cytomegalovirus exposure and HLA in healthy donors. The method was immunoSEQ multiplex PCR; TCRdb's version includes in-frame clones alone and lacks a portion of them. The table includes about 120,000 clones, approximately 69% detected once. Sequencing input: PBMCs. These receptors originate from a woman in her forties or fifties in good health and CMV-seropositive. Both conserved end residues are part of each CDR3. Each record gives: J gene, V gene, clone size, D gene, CDR3 protein, CDR3 DNA. The D gene is left open where the match is weak. Some rows have no size entry. The others give once, few or many, or a class for an expanded clone.

j_gene: TRBJ2-3
v_gene: TRBV2
abundance: NA
d_gene: TRBD1
CDR3aa: CASSRRQGSGDTQYF
CDR3nt: TGTGCCAGCAGCCGAAGACAGGGGAGTGGGGATACGCAGTATTTT

j_gene: TRBJ2-7
v_gene: TRBV11-3
abundance: NA
d_gene: NA
CDR3aa: CASSAGRGSVEQYF
CDR3nt: TGTGCCAGCAGCGCGGGGAGAGGGTCCGTCGAGCAGTACTTC

j_gene: TRBJ2-1
v_gene: TRBV9
abundance: NA
d_gene: NA
CDR3aa: CASSVEENEQFF
CDR3nt: TGTGCCAGCAGCGTAGAGGAGAATGAGCAGTTCTTC

j_gene: TRBJ2-5
v_gene: TRBV6-1
abundance: NA
d_gene: TRBD1
CDR3aa: CASSTLQGAKTQYF
CDR3nt: TGTGCCAGCTCGACTCTACAGGGGGCTAAGACCCAGTACTTC

j_gene: TRBJ2-7
v_gene: TRBV19
abundance: NA
d_gene: NA
CDR3aa: CASSAYFAGQGAEQYF
CDR3nt: TGTGCCAGTAGTGCCTACTTCGCGGGGCAGGGAGCCGAGCAGTACTTC

j_gene: TRBJ2-3
v_gene: TRBV5-1
abundance: NA
d_gene: TRBD2
CDR3aa: CASSLAGTTGLTDTQYF
CDR3nt: TGCGCCAGCAGCCTTGCAGGGACTACCGGGCTGACAGATACGCAGTATTTT

j_gene: TRBJ2-3
v_gene: TRBV7-2
abundance: NA
d_gene: NA
CDR3aa: CASSFTSASTDTQYF
CDR3nt: TGTGCCAGCAGCTTCACCAGCGCGAGCACAGATACGCAGTATTTT

j_gene: TRBJ1-1
v_gene: TRBV30
abundance: NA
d_gene: NA
CDR3aa: CAWSVGQGLNTEAFF
CDR3nt: TGTGCCTGGAGTGTAGGGCAGGGCCTGAACACTGAAGCTTTCTTT

j_gene: TRBJ2-3
v_gene: TRBV6-4
abundance: NA
d_gene: NA
CDR3aa: CASSDLSSSTDTQYF
CDR3nt: TGTGCCAGCAGTGACCTGAGCTCTAGCACAGATACGCAGTATTTT

j_gene: TRBJ1-5
v_gene: TRBV29-1
abundance: NA
d_gene: NA
CDR3aa: CSVSEAGQPQHF
CDR3nt: TGCAGCGTTTCCGAAGCCGGTCAGCCCCAGCATTTT

j_gene: TRBJ1-5
v_gene: TRBV6-5
abundance: once
d_gene: TRBD1
CDR3aa: CASSEDRGNQPQHF
CDR3nt: TGTGCCAGCAGCGAGGACAGGGGCAATCAGCCCCAGCATTTT

j_gene: TRBJ2-7
v_gene: TRBV7-2
abundance: NA
d_gene: TRBD2
CDR3aa: CASSLSGGALYEQYF
CDR3nt: TGTGCCAGCAGCCTCAGCGGGGGGGCTCTCTACGAGCAGTACTTC

j_gene: TRBJ1-1
v_gene: TRBV7-8
abundance: few
d_gene: NA
CDR3aa: CASSLSVEWVTEAFF
CDR3nt: TGTGCCAGCAGCTTAAGCGTAGAATGGGTCACTGAAGCTTTCTTT

j_gene: TRBJ2-7
v_gene: TRBV7-8
abundance: NA
d_gene: NA
CDR3aa: CASSPPGDRRVLYEQYF
CDR3nt: TGTGCCAGCAGCCCGCCGGGGGACAGACGGGTCCTCTACGAGCAGTACTTC

j_gene: TRBJ2-7
v_gene: TRBV29-1
abundance: NA
d_gene: TRBD2
CDR3aa: CSVEIQREGREQYF
CDR3nt: TGCAGCGTTGAAATCCAGCGGGAGGGCCGAGAGCAGTACTTC

j_gene: TRBJ2-7
v_gene: TRBV7-9
abundance: NA
d_gene: TRBD2
CDR3aa: CASERGGQSYEQYF
CDR3nt: TGTGCCAGCGAACGGGGGGGCCAGAGCTACGAGCAGTACTTC

j_gene: TRBJ1-2
v_gene: TRBV6-5
abundance: NA
d_gene: NA
CDR3aa: CASSNQAANYGYTF
CDR3nt: TGTGCCAGCAGTAACCAAGCCGCTAACTATGGCTACACCTTC

j_gene: TRBJ1-3
v_gene: TRBV27
abundance: NA
d_gene: TRBD1
CDR3aa: CASSLTGAGNTIYF
CDR3nt: TGTGCCAGCAGTTTAACAGGGGCTGGAAACACCATATATTTT

j_gene: TRBJ1-2
v_gene: TRBV15
abundance: NA
d_gene: TRBD1
CDR3aa: CATSREQGAWSGYTF
CDR3nt: TGTGCCACCAGCAGAGAGCAGGGGGCGTGGAGTGGCTACACCTTC

j_gene: TRBJ2-7
v_gene: TRBV19
abundance: NA
d_gene: NA
CDR3aa: CASSSGLGSYEQYF
CDR3nt: TGTGCCAGTAGTTCCGGACTCGGCTCCTACGAGCAGTACTTC

j_gene: TRBJ1-2
v_gene: TRBV25-1
abundance: NA
d_gene: NA
CDR3aa: CASSEVGGASPNYGYTF
CDR3nt: TGTGCCAGCAGTGAAGTTGGGGGGGCCAGTCCTAACTATGGCTACACCTTC

j_gene: TRBJ2-6
v_gene: TRBV4-1
abundance: NA
d_gene: TRBD2
CDR3aa: CASTLAGVSSGANVLTF
CDR3nt: TGCGCCAGCACCCTAGCGGGGGTAAGCTCTGGGGCCAACGTCCTGACTTTC

j_gene: TRBJ2-5
v_gene: TRBV5-1
abundance: NA
d_gene: TRBD1
CDR3aa: CASSSQGAGKTQYF
CDR3nt: TGCGCCAGCAGCTCCCAGGGGGCCGGAAAGACCCAGTACTTC

j_gene: TRBJ1-1
v_gene: TRBV12-5
abundance: NA
d_gene: NA
CDR3aa: CASGLVLFSGTEAFF
CDR3nt: TGTGCTAGTGGTTTGGTGCTCTTTTCGGGCACTGAAGCTTTCTTT

j_gene: TRBJ1-4
v_gene: TRBV30
abundance: NA
d_gene: NA
CDR3aa: CAWSQTGPLAEKLFF
CDR3nt: TGTGCCTGGAGTCAGACAGGTCCTCTTGCCGAAAAACTGTTTTTT

j_gene: TRBJ2-2
v_gene: TRBV29-1
abundance: NA
d_gene: NA
CDR3aa: CSAQQFTGELFF
CDR3nt: TGCAGCGCTCAACAGTTCACCGGGGAGCTGTTTTTT

j_gene: TRBJ2-2
v_gene: TRBV11-2
abundance: NA
d_gene: NA
CDR3aa: CASSFLGVADTGELFF
CDR3nt: TGTGCCAGCAGCTTTCTCGGGGTGGCGGACACCGGGGAGCTGTTTTTT

j_gene: TRBJ1-6
v_gene: TRBV9
abundance: few
d_gene: NA
CDR3aa: CASSVGPENSPLHF
CDR3nt: TGTGCCAGCAGCGTAGGTCCAGAAAATTCACCCCTCCACTTT

j_gene: TRBJ2-6
v_gene: TRBV9
abundance: NA
d_gene: NA
CDR3aa: CASSETALSGANVLTF
CDR3nt: TGTGCCAGCAGCGAGACAGCACTTTCTGGGGCCAACGTCCTGACTTTC